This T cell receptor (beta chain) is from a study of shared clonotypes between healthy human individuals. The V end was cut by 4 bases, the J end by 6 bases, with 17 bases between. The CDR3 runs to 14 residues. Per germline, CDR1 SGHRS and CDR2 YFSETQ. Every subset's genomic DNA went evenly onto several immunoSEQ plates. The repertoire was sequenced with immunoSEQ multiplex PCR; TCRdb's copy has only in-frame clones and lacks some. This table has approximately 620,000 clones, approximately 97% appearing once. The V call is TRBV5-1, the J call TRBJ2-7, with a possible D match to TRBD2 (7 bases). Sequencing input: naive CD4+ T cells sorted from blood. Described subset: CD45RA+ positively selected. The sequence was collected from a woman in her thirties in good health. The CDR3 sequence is CASSLGGALLEQYF. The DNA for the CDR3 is TGCGCCAGCAGCCTAGGGGGGGCCCTTCTCGAGCAGTACTTC. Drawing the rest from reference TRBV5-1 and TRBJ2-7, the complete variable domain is KAGVTQTPRYLIKTRGQQVTLSCSPISGHRSVSWYQQTPGQGLQFLFEYFSETQRNKGNFPGRFSGRQFSNSRSEMNVSTLELGDSALYLCASSLGGALLEQYFGPGTRLTVT.